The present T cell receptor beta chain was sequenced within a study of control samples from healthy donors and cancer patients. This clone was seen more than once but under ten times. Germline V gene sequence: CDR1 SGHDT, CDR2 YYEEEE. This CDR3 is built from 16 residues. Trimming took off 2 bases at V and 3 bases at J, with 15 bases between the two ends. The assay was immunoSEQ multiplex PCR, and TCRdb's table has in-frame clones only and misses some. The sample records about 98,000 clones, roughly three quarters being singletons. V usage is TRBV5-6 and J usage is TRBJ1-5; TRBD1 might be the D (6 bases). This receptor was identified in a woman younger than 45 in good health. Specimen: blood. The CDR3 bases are TGTGCCAGCAGCTTTCGGACAGCTGCCAACAATCAGCCCCAGCATTTT. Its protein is CASSFRTAANNQPQHF.